Included here is one T cell receptor (beta chain) sequence, with context. Its antigen remains unknown. One end of the junction is discordant with germline, which a read error may explain. The data are from a study of cytomegalovirus exposure and HLA in healthy donors. As for the study in general: Early release data held tens of millions of unique TCRs from HLA-typed donors. Study conclusions and caveats: Available immune exposure information covered CMV serostatus only. Follow-up analysis later connected one missense variant in DCLRE1C with trimming of TCR beta V- and J-genes. Presence/absence analyses supposed approximately even sequencing depth among donors.

Germline values: CDR1 MNHEY, CDR2 SVGAGI. The CDR3 loop spans 14 amino acids. The study ran its PCR with 60 Vbeta and 13 Jbeta primers. The table came from immunoSEQ multiplex PCR; TCRdb's copy has only in-frame clones and leaves some out. Among approximately 120,000 clones listed, approximately 80% were seen once. The chain is built from TRBV6-5 and TRBJ1-1; D ambiguous. The source of this sequence is a female donor in good health and CMV-seronegative. Specimen: PBMCs. This CDR3 reads CASGYSFADTEAFF. The DNA of the CDR3 is TGTGCCAGCGGTTACTCGTTTGCGGACACTGAAGCTTTCTTT.